The TCR beta chain under discussion was sequenced for a study of control samples from healthy donors and cancer patients. Assay used: immunoSEQ multiplex PCR; TCRdb lists only in-frame clones, some missing. The table has over 150,000 clones, 85% to 95% seen once. V lost 8 bases, J lost 1 base, and 14 bases lay in between. Germline CDR1 MNHEY, CDR2 SVGAGI. There are 14 residues in the CDR3. What was sequenced was blood. The sequence was obtained from a woman aged 18-30 years in good health. This sequence joins TRBV6-5 and TRBJ1-1, with D unresolved. DNA for the CDR3: TGTGCCAGCGGAGCCCGAGAGAGGAACACTGAAGCTTTCTTT. Translation gives CASGARERNTEAFF.